This entry lists 6 T cell receptor beta chains sequenced from one sample in a study of cytomegalovirus exposure and HLA in healthy donors. Use of 60 Vbeta and 13 Jbeta primers characterized the PCR. The table came from immunoSEQ multiplex PCR; TCRdb's copy has only in-frame clones and leaves some out. Found here are approximately 120,000 clones, about 76% of them singletons; the top ten hold around 7.7%. Sequences were obtained from PBMCs. These receptors originate from a man in his forties in good health and CMV-seronegative.

This rearrangement joins TRBV6-6 to TRBJ1-2, with D uncertain. V was trimmed by 2 bases and J by 0 bases, leaving 7 bases between them. Per germline, CDR1 MNHNY and CDR2 SVGAGI (reference sequence). The CDR3 contains 14 residues. CDR3 nucleotides: TGTGCCAGCAGTTACCGAGCCACTAACTATGGCTACACCTTC. Amino acids: CASSYRATNYGYTF.

The chain joins TRBV15 to TRBJ2-5; D is possibly TRBD2 (5 bases). Germline CDR1 and CDR2: LNHNV and YYDKDF (reference sequence). V lost 3 bases, J lost 5 bases, and 10 bases lay in between. The CDR3 extends over 13 amino acids. DNA for the CDR3: TGTGCCACCAGCAGCGAGACTACTGAGACCCAGTACTTC. Protein sequence: CATSSETTETQYF.

The rearrangement links TRBV6-1 to TRBJ2-7, with TRBD1 matching over 7 bases. This CDR3 contains 14 residues. V trimming: 2 bases; J trimming: 6 bases; junction bases outside the gene matches: 7. Germline-derived CDR1 and CDR2 are MNHNS and SASEGT. CDR3: CASSEIRQGREQYF. In nucleotides, the CDR3 is TGTGCCAGCAGTGAAATCCGACAGGGACGCGAGCAGTACTTC.

The genes are TRBV5-6 and TRBJ2-7; 7 bases fit TRBD2. The ends lost 4 bases at V and 6 bases at J; junction bases unmatched: 10. Per germline, CDR1 SGHDT and CDR2 YYEEEE. This CDR3 has 14 residues. Here the CDR3 DNA reads TGTGCCAGCAGCCCGGGACTACCCGGGAGCGAGCAGTACTTC. This translates into CASSPGLPGSEQYF. Using reference TRBV5-6 and TRBJ2-7 for the parts outside the CDR3, the full variable domain is DAGVTQSPTHLIKTRGQQVTLRCSPKSGHDTVSWYQQALGQGPQFIFQYYEEEERQRGNFPDRFSGHQFPNYSSELNVNALLLGDSALYLCASSPGLPGSEQYFGPGTRLTVT.

This chain uses TRBV4-1 with TRBJ1-4, with TRBD1 matching 7 bases. The germline CDR1 and CDR2 sequences are MGHRA and YSYEKL. The CDR3 contains 15 residues. V gave up 4 bases and J gave up 5 bases; unmatched junction bases: 7. The CDR3 DNA reads as TGCGCCAGCAGCCTGACAGGGACGATCAATGAAAAACTGTTTTTT. Translated: CASSLTGTINEKLFF.

This clone came up many times. In DNA, the CDR3 is TGCGCCAGCAGCCAAGTCCGCGGGGCCGGGGAGCTGTTTTTT. Translation gives CASSQVRGAGELFF. V and J are TRBV4-3 and TRBJ2-2, with a weak D call TRBD2 (6 bases). Trimming pared 1 base from V and 6 bases from J, leaving 9 bases between. Germline CDR1 is LGHNA and CDR2 is YSLEER. This CDR3 is 14 amino acids long.